These 26 T cell receptor beta chains share one sample of origin, sequenced in a study of CD8+ T cells in alopecia areata. As for treatment: oral pan-JAK inhibitor, 5-10 mg twice daily. After isolation, RNA underwent reverse transcription to generate cDNA as the sequencing template. TCRdb's table, derived via immunoSEQ multiplex PCR, lists solely in-frame clones and lacks some. Here the sample spans roughly 99,000 clones, roughly 84% being singletons. The sample in question was CD8+ T cells sorted from blood, obtained at week 24, from a patient treated with tofacitinib. These receptors originate from a human donor with alopecia areata.

The chain combines TRBV7-8 with TRBJ2-2, with TRBD1 matching over 7 bases. This CDR3 spans 14 amino acids. V trimming: 5 bases; J trimming: 9 bases; junction bases outside the gene matches: 9. Germline loops: CDR1 SGHVS, CDR2 FQNEAQ. CDR3 region: CASSQGVGNWELFF. The CDR3 DNA reads TGTGCCAGCAGCCAGGGGGTAGGGAATTGGGAGCTGTTTTTT. Full variable domain (rest looked up from reference TRBV7-8 and TRBJ2-2): GAGVSQSPRYKVAKRGQDVALRCDPISGHVSLFWYQQALGQGPEFLTYFQNEAQLDKSGLPSDRFFAERPEGSVSTLKIQRTQQEDSAVYLCASSQGVGNWELFFGEGSRLTVL.

The V and J genes are TRBV29-1 and TRBJ2-3; D not resolved. With 0 bases removed from V and 4 bases from J, the gap between germline ends came to 11 bases. The CDR3 has 14 residues. CDR1 and CDR2 (germline): SQVTM, ANQGSEA. CDR3 region: CSVEDFGVADTQYF. The CDR3 DNA reads as TGCAGCGTTGAAGATTTTGGCGTTGCAGATACGCAGTATTTT.

V usage is TRBV4-1 and J usage is TRBJ2-3, with D unclear. This CDR3 region has 12 residues. V lost 5 bases and J lost 10, with 13 bases in between. CDR1 and CDR2 from the germline V gene are MGHRA and YSYEKL. The chain's CDR3 is CASSSGEVAQYF. The CDR3 DNA sequence: TGCGCCAGCAGCTCAGGAGAGGTGGCGCAGTATTTT.

The V gene is TRBV4-1, the J gene TRBJ2-7; D may match TRBD1 or TRBD2 (5 bases each). The germline V and J ends were trimmed by 4 bases and 6 bases, with 16 bases remaining between them. From germline, CDR1 is MGHRA and CDR2 YSYEKL. This CDR3 spans 14 amino acids. CDR3 residues: CASSPGPPNPEQYF. The CDR3, as DNA: TGCGCCAGCAGCCCGGGACCCCCGAACCCCGAGCAGTACTTC.

The chain uses TRBV7-9 and TRBJ2-1; 10 nucleotides agree with TRBD1. CDR1 SEHNR and CDR2 FQNEAQ come from the germline V gene (reference sequence). The CDR3 loop spans 15 amino acids. V shed 5 bases and J 9 bases; nucleotides not matched to a gene: 10. CDR3 bases: TGTGCCAGCAGCATAGTGCAGACAGGGGGCGGTGAGCAGTTCTTC. It specifies CASSIVQTGGGEQFF.

The gene calls are TRBV9 and TRBJ2-7; possible D gene TRBD2, 6 bases. V was pared by 0 bases and J by 7 bases, with 14 bases between. Germline V gene data show CDR1 as SGDLS and CDR2 as YYNGEE. The CDR3 length is 14 residues. The CDR3 reads CASSVAWEVGEQYF. CDR3 in DNA: TGTGCCAGCAGCGTAGCTTGGGAGGTAGGGGAGCAGTACTTC.

V usage is TRBV18 and J usage is TRBJ2-5; D not resolved. Germline CDR1 and CDR2: KGHSH and LQKENI. The CDR3 is 13 amino acids. The V gene lost 6 bases and the J gene lost 2 bases, with 10 bases spanning the gap. In DNA, the CDR3 is TGTGCCAGCTCCCCTGATAGACAAGAGACCCAGTACTTC. Encoded protein: CASSPDRQETQYF.

The chain has TRBV7-2 and TRBJ2-3; the D gene is possibly TRBD2 (6 bases). The CDR3 covers 14 residues. Trimming shortened V by 6 bases and J by 6 bases, and 16 bases separated the two germline ends. CDR1 SGHTA and CDR2 FQGNSA come from the germline V gene. CDR3 sequence (DNA): TGTGCCAGCAGGTCTGACCTAGCGTGGGATACGCAGTATTTT. This sequence encodes CASRSDLAWDTQYF.

CDR3 sequence reads: CSVETGFGETQYF. The CDR3 DNA follows: TGCAGCGTAGAGACAGGGTTCGGCGAGACCCAGTACTTC. The chain recombines TRBV29-1 with TRBJ2-5, with 7 bases aligning to TRBD1. With V trimmed by 6 bases and J by 5 bases, 9 bases remained unmatched. CDR1 and CDR2 from the germline V gene are SQVTM and ANQGSEA. CDR3 length: 13 amino acids.

The chain carries TRBV5-4 and TRBJ2-7; D might be TRBD1 or TRBD2, each matching 6 bases. Trimming removed 2 bases from V and 7 bases from J, with 10 bases in between. The CDR3 has 12 residues. Germline V lookup: CDR1 SGHNT, CDR2 YYREEE (reference sequence). This CDR3 is CASSFGGGEQYF. The DNA of the CDR3 is TGTGCCAGCAGCTTCGGAGGGGGGGAGCAGTACTTC. The whole variable domain, remainder taken from reference TRBV5-4 and TRBJ2-7, is ETGVTQSPTHLIKTRGQQVTLRCSSQSGHNTVSWYQQALGQGPQFIFQYYREEENGRGNFPPRFSGLQFPNYSSELNVNALELDDSALYLCASSFGGGEQYFGPGTRLTVT.

The V and J genes are TRBV5-4 and TRBJ2-7; D is perhaps TRBD2 (7 bases). CDR1 and CDR2 (germline): SGHNT, YYREEE (reference sequence). This CDR3 is built from 14 residues. Deletions cut 3 bases from V and 2 bases from J, with 12 bases between. CDR3 region: CASSWGGSAYEQYF. In nucleotides, the CDR3 is TGTGCCAGCAGCTGGGGGGGCAGTGCCTACGAGCAGTACTTC. The full variable domain, with the rest looked up from reference TRBV5-4 and TRBJ2-7, is ETGVTQSPTHLIKTRGQQVTLRCSSQSGHNTVSWYQQALGQGPQFIFQYYREEENGRGNFPPRFSGLQFPNYSSELNVNALELDDSALYLCASSWGGSAYEQYFGPGTRLTVT.

To note about this clone: This sample includes further DNA sequences coding for the same CDR3. The V and J genes are TRBV6-5 and TRBJ2-7; TRBD1 matches 8 bases. This CDR3 contains 14 residues. With 2 bases clipped from V and 2 bases from J, the junction kept 2 bases outside the gene matches. Germline CDR1 and CDR2: MNHEY and SVGAGI. The CDR3 spells CASSYGRGPYEQYF. CDR3 in DNA: TGTGCCAGCAGTTACGGCAGGGGGCCCTACGAGCAGTACTTC.

The rearrangement uses TRBV4-2 and TRBJ2-7, with D unresolved. The V end lost 0 bases, the J end lost 5 bases, and 8 bases lay between the germline ends. CDR1 and CDR2 from the germline V gene are LGHNA and YNFKEQ. The CDR3 spans 13 residues. CDR3 loop: CASSQDQGNEQYF. CDR3 DNA sequence: TGTGCCAGCAGCCAAGATCAAGGGAACGAGCAGTACTTC.

V and J are TRBV27 and TRBJ2-7, with D perhaps matching TRBD1 or TRBD2 (5 bases each). Germline CDR1 reads MNHEY; CDR2 reads SMNVEV (reference sequence). V was trimmed by 0 bases and J by 5 bases, leaving 17 bases between them. The CDR3 is 16 residues long. CDR3 residues: CASSLSPGPLGHEQYF. The CDR3 region has the DNA TGTGCCAGCAGTTTATCACCGGGGCCGCTCGGACACGAGCAGTACTTC.

The table lists this clone with a count of one. The chain recombines TRBV29-1 with TRBJ2-5, with unresolved D. Trimming pared 5 bases from V and 0 bases from J, leaving 10 bases between. The length of the CDR3 is 13 residues. Germline CDR1 is SQVTM and CDR2 is ANQGSEA. CDR3 amino acids: CSVLTRYQETQYF. CDR3 DNA sequence: TGCAGCGTTCTCACCCGGTACCAAGAGACCCAGTACTTC.

CDR3 sequence (DNA): TGCAGCGTTCCCACAGGGAGGGAGCAGTTCTTC. Protein: CSVPTGREQFF. The chain uses TRBV29-1 and TRBJ2-1; possibly TRBD1 or TRBD2 for D (6 bases each). Trimming stripped 5 bases from V and 10 bases from J, with 12 bases between. CDR3 size: 11 residues. Germline V CDR1 and CDR2: SQVTM, ANQGSEA.

Here the CDR3 reads CASSVGQAYNEQFF. The CDR3 bases are TGTGCCAGTAGTGTTGGTCAAGCCTACAATGAGCAGTTCTTC. The chain recombines TRBV19 with TRBJ2-1; D remains ambiguous. This CDR3 has 14 residues. Germline V lookup: CDR1 LNHDA, CDR2 SQIVND (reference sequence). The V gene lost 5 bases and the J gene lost 2 bases, with 10 bases spanning the gap.

The gene calls are TRBV2 and TRBJ2-7; 11 positions agree with TRBD2. J was trimmed by 3 bases and V by 7 bases; bases with no gene match: 8. The CDR3 is 15 amino acids. Germline V gene sequence: CDR1 SNHLY, CDR2 FYNNEI. DNA for the CDR3: TGTGCCAGCATTGGGGGAGGGACTAGCGGCTACGAGCAGTACTTC. Protein sequence: CASIGGGTSGYEQYF.

This sequence joins TRBV30 and TRBJ2-5, with TRBD1 identical over 9 bases. V trimming: 7 bases; J trimming: 4 bases; junction bases outside the gene matches: 7. Looked up from germline, CDR1 is GTSNPN and CDR2 is SVGIG (reference sequence). The CDR3 runs to 13 residues. The DNA for the CDR3 is TGTGCCTCTGACAGGGGGGTAGGAGAGACCCAGTACTTC. Residues: CASDRGVGETQYF.

This chain links TRBV7-6 with TRBJ2-2, with D unresolved. The CDR3 covers 12 residues. Trimming cost V 1 base and J 5 bases, with 2 bases left between them. Germline-derived CDR1 and CDR2 are SGHVS and FNYEAQ. CDR3 in DNA: TGTGCCAGCAGCTTAGGGACCGGGGAGCTGTTTTTT. It yields the protein CASSLGTGELFF.

The chain uses TRBV4-1 and TRBJ2-7; possibly TRBD1 for D (5 bases). The CDR3 consists of 15 residues. Trimming left V 4 bases short and J 1 base short, with 14 bases between. Germline-derived CDR1 and CDR2 are MGHRA and YSYEKL. CDR3 in amino acids: CASSRSPGYSYEQYF. In nucleotides, the CDR3 is TGCGCCAGCAGCCGCTCGCCAGGGTATTCCTACGAGCAGTACTTC.

The rearrangement links TRBV4-3 to TRBJ2-7; the D gene is possibly TRBD1 (6 bases). Germline CDR1 is LGHNA and CDR2 is YSLEER. V lost 3 bases and J 1 base, leaving 13 bases between the germline ends. The CDR3 length is 15 residues. For the CDR3, the DNA is TGCGCCAGCAGCCATGATACCGGGACATCCTACGAGCAGTACTTC. Its protein product is CASSHDTGTSYEQYF.

This rearrangement joins TRBV29-1 to TRBJ1-4, with D perhaps matching TRBD1 (6 bases). Trimming cost V 1 base and J 10 bases, with 7 bases left between them. Germline-derived CDR1 and CDR2 are SQVTM and ANQGSEA. This CDR3 spans 11 amino acids. CDR3 loop: CSVEVGGKLFF. In DNA form, the CDR3 reads TGCAGCGTTGAAGTAGGGGGAAAACTGTTTTTT. Complete variable domain (other parts from reference TRBV29-1 and TRBJ1-4): SAVISQKPSRDICQRGTSLTIQCQVDSQVTMMFWYRQQPGQSLTLIATANQGSEATYESGFVIDKFPISRPNLTFSTLTVSNMSPEDSSIYLCSVEVGGKLFFGSGTQLSVL.

The chain joins TRBV13 to TRBJ2-1; D possibly corresponds to TRBD2 (10 bases). Trimming left V 2 bases short and J 8 bases short, with 19 bases between. Looked up from germline, CDR1 is PRHDT and CDR2 is FYEKMQ (reference sequence). The CDR3 covers 16 residues. For the CDR3, the DNA is TGTGCCAGCAGCTTAACCGGGACAGGGACTAGCGATGAGCAGTTCTTC. Its translation: CASSLTGTGTSDEQFF.

V is TRBV9 and J is TRBJ1-1; no clear D. Looked up from germline, CDR1 is SGDLS and CDR2 is YYNGEE. The CDR3 is made up of 14 amino acids. Between the trimmed V and J ends, which lost 0 bases and 2 bases, there was a span of 8 bases. This chain's CDR3 is CASSVVRSNTEAFF. CDR3 coding DNA: TGTGCCAGCAGCGTAGTTCGGAGTAACACTGAAGCTTTCTTT.

The V gene is TRBV2, the J gene TRBJ1-2; D is perhaps TRBD1 (6 bases). The CDR3 spans 14 residues. V dropped 3 bases and J dropped 4 bases, with 12 bases sitting between them. From germline, CDR1 is SNHLY and CDR2 FYNNEI. CDR3 DNA sequence: TGTGCCAGCAGTGAGGTCCTAGGGGGCTATGGCTACACCTTC. Its protein is CASSEVLGGYGYTF.